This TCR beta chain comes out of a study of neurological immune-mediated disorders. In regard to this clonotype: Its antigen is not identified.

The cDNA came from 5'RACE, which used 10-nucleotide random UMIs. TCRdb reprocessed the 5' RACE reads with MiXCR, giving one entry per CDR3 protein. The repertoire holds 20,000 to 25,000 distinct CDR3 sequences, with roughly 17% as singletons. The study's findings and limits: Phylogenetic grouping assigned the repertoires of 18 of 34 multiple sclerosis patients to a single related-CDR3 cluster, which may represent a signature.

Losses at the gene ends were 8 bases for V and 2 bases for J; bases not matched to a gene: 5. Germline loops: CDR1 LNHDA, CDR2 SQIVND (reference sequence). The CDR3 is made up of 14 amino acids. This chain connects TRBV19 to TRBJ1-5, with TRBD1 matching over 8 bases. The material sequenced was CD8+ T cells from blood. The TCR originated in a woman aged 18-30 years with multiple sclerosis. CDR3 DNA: TGTGCCAGTGAGGACAGGGTTGGCAATCAGCCCCAGCATTTT. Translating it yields CASEDRVGNQPQHF.